The clone carrying this T cell receptor (beta chain) was found a few times. Its antigen is currently unknown. The entry originates in a study of cytomegalovirus exposure and HLA in healthy donors. Primers for the PCR totalled 60 Vbeta and 13 Jbeta. The protocol was immunoSEQ multiplex PCR, while the TCRdb copy is restricted to in-frame clones and leaves out a portion. The sample lists some 150,000 clones, about 61% occurring once. The CDR3 extends over 16 amino acids. Losses at the gene ends were 2 bases for V and 0 bases for J; bases not matched to a gene: 3. Germline V lookup: CDR1 MNHEY, CDR2 SVGAGI. Whole-study results and caveats: The authors listed some 160 TCR beta chains as cytomegalovirus-associated.

The sequenced material came from PBMCs. The receptor was derived from a woman aged 40 to 50 in good health and CMV-seronegative. The chain couples TRBV6-5 to TRBJ2-3, with 9 bases that match TRBD2. The CDR3 loop reads CASSYSGGLSTDTQYF. The CDR3 DNA follows: TGTGCCAGCAGTTACAGCGGGGGGCTTAGCACAGATACGCAGTATTTT.